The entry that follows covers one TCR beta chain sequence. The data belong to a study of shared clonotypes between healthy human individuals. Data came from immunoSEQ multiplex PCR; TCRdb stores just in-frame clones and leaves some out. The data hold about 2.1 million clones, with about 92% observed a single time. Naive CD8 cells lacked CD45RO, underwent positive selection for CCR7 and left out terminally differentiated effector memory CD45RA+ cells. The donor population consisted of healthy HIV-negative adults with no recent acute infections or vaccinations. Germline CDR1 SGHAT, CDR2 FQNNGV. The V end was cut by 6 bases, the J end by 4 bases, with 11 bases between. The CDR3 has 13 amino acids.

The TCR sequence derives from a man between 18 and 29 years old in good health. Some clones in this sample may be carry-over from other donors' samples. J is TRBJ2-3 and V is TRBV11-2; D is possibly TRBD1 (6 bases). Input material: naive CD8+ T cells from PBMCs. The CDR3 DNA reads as TGTGCCAGCAGGGGGGCAGCGGCAGATACGCAGTATTTT. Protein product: CASRGAAADTQYF.